The entry below gives a single TCR beta chain sequence along with its context. This record belongs to a study of blood T cell repertoires in COVID-19. Background on the study: The United States, Italy and Spain were the sources of the acute and convalescent COVID-19 samples. Sources were T cells, B-cell-depleted T cells, or PBMCs; the material itself was cDNA or gDNA.

Per germline, CDR1 SGHRS and CDR2 YFSETQ. The CDR3 is 15 amino acids. V lost 7 bases and J lost 9; bases outside the gene matches: 14. Authors' data handling: Nucleated cell number was recorded as an estimate derived from reference gene primer amplification. TCRdb's copy holds only in-frame clones and misses some; the assay was immunoSEQ multiplex PCR. V and J calls and clone size are as listed in that table; D and trimming were resolved from the DNA. Of roughly 80,000 clones in the sample, over 70% were seen once. The sequence came from a man aged 45-60 years with acute or convalescent COVID-19. The V call is TRBV5-1, the J call TRBJ2-1, with 9 bases that match TRBD2. Sample: peripheral blood. This CDR3 is CASSREAGGFIEQFF. CDR3 nucleotides: TGCGCCAGCTCGAGGGAGGCGGGAGGGTTCATTGAGCAGTTCTTC.